Included here is one TCR beta chain sequence, with context. Its binding antigen is unknown. No qualities accompany the bases; no much larger clone lies one base away. These data are taken from a study of T cell responses to AZD1222 COVID-19 vaccine (dated by TCRdb to the early 2020s). In terms of the full investigation: TCR sequencing covered about 230 trial participants: 207 given two doses of AZD1222 and 26 given two doses of MenACWY control vaccine. Trial participants were enrolled by age into 18-55, 56-69 and 70-plus year subgroups, with about 150, 28 and 57 TCR-sequenced participants respectively.

The sample's time point label is to be understood as: about 28 days (+/-7) after the second vaccine dose. AZD1222 recipients whose second dose came at about 4 weeks and those whose second dose came at about 12 weeks were combined into one group, since spike-specific TCR depth and breadth did not differ between the two schedules. Samples from vaccinated people were obtained from the UK trials COV001 and COV002, which included a single-blind randomized controlled phase 2/3 trial of AZD1222 (ChAdOx1 nCoV-19) in healthy adults. Trial participant PBMC samples were collected at day 0 and day 28 after the second dose for TCRbeta chain sequencing. General conclusions and limits of the study: The vaccine-associated CD4 TCRs covered the entire spike protein, and the dominant responses fell in regions 160-218 and 743-854. Participants were mostly white British and included more females than males, and it was suggested by the authors that clonal diversity may have been underestimated. In the small 56-69-year group, the increase in depth fell short of significance, most likely because of low power. Conclusions about previously exposed vaccinees are limited, since just a handful of AZD1222 recipients were seropositive for SARS-CoV-2 at baseline. Reportedly, close to half of the unique spike-specific TCRs recognized epitopes lying outside the regions that are mutated in the B.1.351 and B.1.1.7 variants. Because no day 14 peak-response samples were available, repertoires were characterized only after the peak T cell response. Spike-specific TCR breadth and depth rose significantly after two AZD1222 doses compared with day 0 and with MenACWY recipients.

The CDR3 regions of human TCRbeta chains were analyzed by immunosequencing. The original methods were these. TCRs in the repertoires were matched against a reference library of SARS-CoV-2-specific TCRs that had been generated with the MIRA antigen-specificity platform. Breadth meant the fraction of unique TCRs that were SARS-CoV-2-associated, whereas depth meant the fraction of total T cells that were SARS-CoV-2-associated. Each spike-specific TCR was assigned to its reactive spike region and to a CD4 or CD8 class using the MIRA data. Log10-transformed breadth and depth values were compared by one-way ANOVA with Sidak's multiple comparisons tests. As stored in TCRdb, this immuneACCESS dataset retains in-frame rearrangements with V and J assigned. A fraction of the clones does not appear; measured against another copy, unresolved V genes explain less than half of the discrepancy, and the remainder lacks a known reason. V and J calls and clone size are those listed in that table; D and trimming were worked out from the DNA. The sample yields fewer than 150,000 clones; about 88% were counted once. Around 3.8% of the sample is in the top ten clones.

Based on the germline V gene (reference sequence), the CDR1 and CDR2 sequences are DFQATT and SNEGSKA. V is clipped by 3 bases and J by 6 bases, and the sequence between their germline boundaries is 11 bases long. There are 13 amino acids in the CDR3, from cysteine to phenylalanine inclusive. The DNA shown is the 39-base CDR3, in frame from base 1. This sequence uses TRBV20-1 and TRBJ2-2; a tentative D match to TRBD2 spans 6 bases. This clonotype was obtained from an adult who received the AZD1222 COVID-19 vaccine. Sequenced here: peripheral blood, sampled 28 days after the second AZD1222 dose. The DNA sequence reads TGCAGTGCTAGTCTAGGGGAGGCCGGGGAGCTGTTTTTT. It is translated as CSASLGEAGELFF.